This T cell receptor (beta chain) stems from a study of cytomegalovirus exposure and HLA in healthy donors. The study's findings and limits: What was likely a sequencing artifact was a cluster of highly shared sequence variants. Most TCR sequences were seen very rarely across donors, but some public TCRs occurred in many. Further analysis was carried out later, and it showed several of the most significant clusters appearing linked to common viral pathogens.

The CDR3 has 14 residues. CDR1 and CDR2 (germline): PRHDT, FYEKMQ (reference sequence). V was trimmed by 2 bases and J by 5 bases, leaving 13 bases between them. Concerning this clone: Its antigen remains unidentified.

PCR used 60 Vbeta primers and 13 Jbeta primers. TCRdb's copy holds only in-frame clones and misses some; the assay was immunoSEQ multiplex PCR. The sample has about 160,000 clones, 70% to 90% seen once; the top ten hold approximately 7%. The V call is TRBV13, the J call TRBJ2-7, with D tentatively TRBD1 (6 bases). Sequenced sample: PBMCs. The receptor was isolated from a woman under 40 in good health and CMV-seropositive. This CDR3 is CASSLRGGLHEQYF. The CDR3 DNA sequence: TGTGCCAGCAGCTTAAGAGGGGGTCTTCACGAGCAGTACTTC.